These T cell receptor beta chains were read from a single sample in a study of T cell changes during pregnancy in multiple sclerosis. TCRdb's copy holds only in-frame clones and misses some; the assay was immunoSEQ multiplex PCR. This sample has about 84,000 clones, with 94% found just once. Here the sequenced sample was peripheral blood, taken in the second trimester of pregnancy. The origin of the receptors is a female donor in good health, enrolled as a control in a pregnancy study. CDR3s include the opening cysteine and the closing phenylalanine or tryptophan. Each record gives: clone size, V gene, J gene, D gene, CDR3 protein, CDR3 DNA. D genes are given only for firm matches. The size of a clone is reported for some rows only, either as once, few or many, or as a class for expanded clones.

>NA|TRBV19|TRBJ2-7|TRBD2
CASSKTSGRALGDEQYF
TGTGCCAGTAGTAAGACTAGCGGGAGGGCCCTCGGTGACGAGCAGTACTTC
>NA|TRBV7-9|TRBJ1-1|NA
CASSPQTAADPEAFF
TGTGCCAGCAGCCCCCAGACGGCGGCCGACCCTGAAGCTTTCTTT
>few|TRBV5-1|TRBJ2-2|NA
CASSLGATRGGELFF
TGCGCCAGCAGCTTGGGCGCTACGCGGGGCGGGGAGCTGTTTTTT
>NA|TRBV12-5|TRBJ2-2|NA
CASGLATDTGELFF
TGTGCTAGTGGTTTGGCCACAGACACCGGGGAGCTGTTTTTT
>NA|TRBV7-6|TRBJ2-7|NA
CASSQDSFYEQYF
TGTGCCAGCAGCCAGGACAGCTTCTACGAGCAGTACTTC
>once|TRBV28|TRBJ2-7|NA
CASSFYREQSYEQYF
TGTGCCAGCAGTTTTTATCGGGAACAGAGCTACGAGCAGTACTTC
>NA|TRBV7-9|TRBJ1-5|TRBD1
CASSLSGGTNQPQHF
TGTGCCAGCAGCCTCTCAGGGGGAACGAATCAGCCCCAGCATTTT
>NA|TRBV27|TRBJ1-2|TRBD1
CASRDQGTGDLGYTF
TGTGCCAGCAGGGATCAAGGGACAGGGGATCTTGGCTACACCTTC
>NA|TRBV7-9|TRBJ2-1|NA
CASSWSWGANEQFF
TGTGCCAGCAGCTGGTCCTGGGGAGCAAATGAGCAGTTCTTC
>NA|TRBV7-9|TRBJ2-2|TRBD1
CASSQRESGTGGTTGELFF
TGTGCCAGCAGCCAGAGGGAATCCGGGACAGGGGGCACCACCGGGGAGCTGTTTTTT
>NA|TRBV14|TRBJ1-2|TRBD1
CASSQDPWTQDRARESYGYTF
TGTGCCAGCAGCCAAGATCCTTGGACCCAGGACAGGGCAAGGGAAAGCTATGGCTACACCTTC
>NA|TRBV27|TRBJ2-2|NA
CASSLFDGGGELFF
TGTGCCAGCAGTTTATTCGACGGAGGCGGGGAGCTGTTTTTT
>NA|TRBV2|TRBJ1-5|TRBD1
CASSEGQGANQPQHF
TGTGCCAGCAGTGAAGGACAGGGTGCAAATCAGCCCCAGCATTTT
>NA|TRBV6-6|TRBJ2-7|NA
CASSPRPAEVQYF
TGTGCCAGCAGCCCTAGGCCCGCGGAAGTGCAGTACTTC
>NA|TRBV5-1|TRBJ2-7|NA
CASSGGGSYEQYF
TGCGCCAGCAGCGGGGGCGGTTCCTACGAGCAGTACTTC
>NA|TRBV21-1|TRBJ2-2|NA
CASKASGRAEGELFF
TGTGCCAGCAAGGCTAGCGGGAGGGCTGAGGGGGAGCTGTTTTTT
>NA|TRBV19|TRBJ2-3|TRBD2
CASSLSGRFDTQYF
TGTGCCAGTAGTCTTAGCGGGAGGTTTGATACGCAGTATTTT
>NA|TRBV2|TRBJ1-1|NA
CASTRSSTEAFF
TGTGCCAGCACAAGGAGTTCCACTGAAGCTTTCTTT
>NA|TRBV6-5|TRBJ1-2|NA
CASSYQGLGGYTF
TGTGCCAGCAGTTATCAGGGACTTGGTGGCTACACCTTC
>NA|TRBV18|TRBJ1-4|NA
CASSPGQPGYEKLFF
TGTGCCAGCTCACCAGGGCAGCCGGGATATGAAAAACTGTTTTTT
>NA|TRBV29-1|TRBJ2-3|NA
CSVDRGSGVDTQYF
TGCAGCGTTGATCGTGGCTCAGGTGTAGATACGCAGTATTTT
>NA|TRBV10-3|TRBJ2-1|TRBD2
CAISGAGGPRYEQFF
TGTGCCATCAGTGGTGCGGGAGGGCCTCGGTATGAGCAGTTCTTC